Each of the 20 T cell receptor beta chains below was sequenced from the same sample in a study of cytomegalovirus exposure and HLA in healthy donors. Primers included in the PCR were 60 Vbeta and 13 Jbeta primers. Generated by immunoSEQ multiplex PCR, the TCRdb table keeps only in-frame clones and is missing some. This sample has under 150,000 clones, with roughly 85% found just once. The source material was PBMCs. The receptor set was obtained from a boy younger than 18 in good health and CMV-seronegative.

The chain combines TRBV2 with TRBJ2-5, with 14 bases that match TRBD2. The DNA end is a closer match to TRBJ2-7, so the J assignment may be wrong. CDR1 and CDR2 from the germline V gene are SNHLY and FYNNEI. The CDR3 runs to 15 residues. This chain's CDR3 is CASSGGTSGRDEQYF. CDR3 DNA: TGTGCCAGCAGTGGGGGGACTAGCGGGAGAGACGAGCAGTACTTC.

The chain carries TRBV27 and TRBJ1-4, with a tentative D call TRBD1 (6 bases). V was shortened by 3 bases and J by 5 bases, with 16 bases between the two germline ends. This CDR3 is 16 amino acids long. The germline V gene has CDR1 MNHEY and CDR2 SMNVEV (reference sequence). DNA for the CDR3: TGTGCCAGCAGTTTCTTCCAGGACAGCAAAAATGAAAAACTGTTTTTT. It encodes CASSFFQDSKNEKLFF.

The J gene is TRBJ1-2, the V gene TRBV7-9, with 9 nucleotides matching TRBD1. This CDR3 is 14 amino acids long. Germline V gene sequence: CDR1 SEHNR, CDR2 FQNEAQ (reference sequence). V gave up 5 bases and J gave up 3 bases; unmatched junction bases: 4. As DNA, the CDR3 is TGTGCCAGCAGCCGGGACAGGGTTGACTATGGCTACACCTTC. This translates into CASSRDRVDYGYTF. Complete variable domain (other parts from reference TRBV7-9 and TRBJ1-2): DTGVSQNPRHKITKRGQNVTFRCDPISEHNRLYWYRQTLGQGPEFLTYFQNEAQLEKSRLLSDRFSAERPKGSFSTLEIQRTEQGDSAMYLCASSRDRVDYGYTFGSGTRLTVV.

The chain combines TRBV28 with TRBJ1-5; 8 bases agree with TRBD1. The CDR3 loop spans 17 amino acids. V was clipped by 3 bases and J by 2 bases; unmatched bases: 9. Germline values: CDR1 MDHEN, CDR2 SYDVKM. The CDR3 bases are TGTGCCAGCAGTTTGCCGGAGACAGGGGATGGCAATCAGCCCCAGCATTTT. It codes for CASSLPETGDGNQPQHF. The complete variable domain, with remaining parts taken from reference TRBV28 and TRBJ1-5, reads DVKVTQSSRYLVKRTGEKVFLECVQDMDHENMFWYRQDPGLGLRLIYFSYDVKMKEKGDIPEGYSVSREKKERFSLILESASTNQTSMYLCASSLPETGDGNQPQHFGDGTRLSIL.

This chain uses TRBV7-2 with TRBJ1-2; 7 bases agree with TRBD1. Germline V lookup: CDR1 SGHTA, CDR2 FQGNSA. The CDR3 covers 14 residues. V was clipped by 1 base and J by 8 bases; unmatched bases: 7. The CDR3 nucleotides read TGTGCCAGCAGCTTAGTGGAGGGGGCTCCGGGCTACACCTTC. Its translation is CASSLVEGAPGYTF.

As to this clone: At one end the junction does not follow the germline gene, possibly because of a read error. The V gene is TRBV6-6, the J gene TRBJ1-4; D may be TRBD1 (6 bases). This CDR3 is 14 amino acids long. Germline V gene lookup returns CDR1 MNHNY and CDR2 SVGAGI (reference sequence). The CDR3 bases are TGTGCCAGCAGTAAGCAGGGGACTAATGATGGTGGTATTTTT. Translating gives CASSKQGTNDGGIF.

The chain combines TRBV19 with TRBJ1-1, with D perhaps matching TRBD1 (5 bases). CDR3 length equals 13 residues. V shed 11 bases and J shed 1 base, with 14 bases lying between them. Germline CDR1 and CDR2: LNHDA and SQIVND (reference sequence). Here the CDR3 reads CASSPRANTEAFF. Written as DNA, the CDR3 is TGTGCCTCCTCCCCCAGGGCGAACACTGAAGCTTTCTTT.

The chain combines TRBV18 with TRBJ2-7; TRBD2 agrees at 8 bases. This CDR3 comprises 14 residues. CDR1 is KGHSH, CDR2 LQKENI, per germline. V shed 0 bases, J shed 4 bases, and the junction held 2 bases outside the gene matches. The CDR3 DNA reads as TGTGCCAGCTCACCACCTACGGGGGGGTACGAGCAGTACTTC. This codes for CASSPPTGGYEQYF.

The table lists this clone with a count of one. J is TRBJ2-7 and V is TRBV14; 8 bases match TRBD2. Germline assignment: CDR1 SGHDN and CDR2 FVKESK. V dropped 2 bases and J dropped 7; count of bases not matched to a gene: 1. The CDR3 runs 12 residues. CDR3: CASSQRGGEQYF. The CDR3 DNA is TGTGCCAGCAGCCAACGGGGGGGAGAGCAGTACTTC.

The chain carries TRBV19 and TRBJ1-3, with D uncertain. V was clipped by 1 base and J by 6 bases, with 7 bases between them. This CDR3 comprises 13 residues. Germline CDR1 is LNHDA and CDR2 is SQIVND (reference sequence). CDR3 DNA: TGTGCCAGTAGTATAGTGGGCCAAAACACCATATATTTT. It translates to CASSIVGQNTIYF.

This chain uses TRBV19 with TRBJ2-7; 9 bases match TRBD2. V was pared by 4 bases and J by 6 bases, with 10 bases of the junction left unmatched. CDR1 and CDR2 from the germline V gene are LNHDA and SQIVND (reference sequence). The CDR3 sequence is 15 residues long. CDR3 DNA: TGTGCCAGTAGTAGCCGAGGGCTAGCGGGACTCGAGCAGTACTTC. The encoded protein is CASSSRGLAGLEQYF.

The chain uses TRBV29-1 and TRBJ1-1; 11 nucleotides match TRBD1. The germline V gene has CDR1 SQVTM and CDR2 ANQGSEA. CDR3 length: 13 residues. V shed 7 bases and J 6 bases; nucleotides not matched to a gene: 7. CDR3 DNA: TGCAGCGCGGGACAGGGGGGGGTCTCTGAAGCTTTCTTT. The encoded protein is CSAGQGGVSEAFF.

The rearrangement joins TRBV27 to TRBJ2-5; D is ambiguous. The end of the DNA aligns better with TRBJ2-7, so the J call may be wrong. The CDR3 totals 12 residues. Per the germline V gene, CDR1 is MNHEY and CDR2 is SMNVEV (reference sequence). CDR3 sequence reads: CASSFGPNEQYF. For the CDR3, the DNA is TGTGCCAGCAGTTTTGGTCCCAACGAGCAGTACTTC.

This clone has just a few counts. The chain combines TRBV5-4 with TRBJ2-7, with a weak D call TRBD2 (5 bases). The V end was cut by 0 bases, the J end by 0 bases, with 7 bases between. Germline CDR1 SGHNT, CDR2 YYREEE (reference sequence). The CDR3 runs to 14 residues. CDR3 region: CASSLGRVSYEQYF. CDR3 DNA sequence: TGTGCCAGCAGCTTGGGGCGGGTCTCCTACGAGCAGTACTTC.

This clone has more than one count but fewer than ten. The CDR3 spells CASSGRAGDGGELFF. CDR3 coding DNA: TGTGCCAGCAGTGGAAGAGCGGGAGATGGAGGGGAGCTGTTTTTT. The chain combines TRBV6-6 with TRBJ2-2; 8 bases align to TRBD2. J was trimmed by 8 bases and V by 5 bases; bases with no gene match: 10. Germline CDR1 MNHNY, CDR2 SVGAGI (reference sequence). This CDR3 has 15 residues.

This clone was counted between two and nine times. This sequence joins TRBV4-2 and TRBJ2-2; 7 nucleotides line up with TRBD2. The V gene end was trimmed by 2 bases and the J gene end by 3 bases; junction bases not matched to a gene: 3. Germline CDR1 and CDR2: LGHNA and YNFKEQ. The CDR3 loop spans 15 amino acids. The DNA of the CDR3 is TGTGCCAGCAGCCAACCTAGCGGTTACACCGGGGAGCTGTTTTTT. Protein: CASSQPSGYTGELFF.

Written as DNA, the CDR3 is TGTGCCAGCAGCTTATCGCCTAGCATCTACGAGCAGTACTTC. This codes for CASSLSPSIYEQYF. The chain has TRBV7-2 and TRBJ2-7; possible D gene TRBD2, 5 bases. The ends were cut back, 2 bases at V and 3 bases at J, with 11 bases in the middle. Germline-derived CDR1 and CDR2 are SGHTA and FQGNSA. The CDR3 contains 14 residues.

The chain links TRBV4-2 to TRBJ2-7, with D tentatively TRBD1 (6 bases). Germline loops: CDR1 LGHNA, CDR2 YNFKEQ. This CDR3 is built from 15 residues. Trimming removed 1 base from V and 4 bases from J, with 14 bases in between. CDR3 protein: CASSQGQGSVYEQYF. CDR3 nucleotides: TGTGCCAGCAGCCAAGGGCAGGGGAGTGTGTACGAGCAGTACTTC.

The CDR3 protein is CASKPGEGYEQYF. The CDR3 bases are TGCGCCAGCAAGCCCGGGGAGGGCTACGAGCAGTACTTC. The chain is built from TRBV5-1 and TRBJ2-7, with 7 bases fitting TRBD2. V was pared by 6 bases and J by 3 bases, with 6 bases of the junction left unmatched. CDR1 and CDR2 (germline): SGHRS, YFSETQ. The CDR3 contains 13 residues.

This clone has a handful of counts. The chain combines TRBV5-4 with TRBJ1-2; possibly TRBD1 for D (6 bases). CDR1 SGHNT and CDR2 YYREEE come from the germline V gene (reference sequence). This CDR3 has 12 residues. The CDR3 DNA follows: TGTGGGTGTTCGGGGGGCCTCTATGGCTACACCTTC. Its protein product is CGCSGGLYGYTF.